This TCR beta chain was observed in a study of shared T cell receptors in the human thymus. A few counts support this clone. The junction does not match germline at one end; this may be a read error. The CDR3 totals 12 residues. Germline V CDR1 and CDR2: GTSNPN, SVGIG (reference sequence). Repertoires were generated with immunoSEQ multiplex PCR, while TCRdb's copy carries only in-frame clones and drops some. The sample lists 500,000 to 550,000 clones, approximately 80% occurring once. In addition, the sample was reused for a study of human thymus T cells.

The specimen was thymocytes. The chain links TRBV30 to TRBJ1-4, with D possibly being TRBD1 (6 bases). The TCR was taken from a boy under two years old with a congenital heart defect. CDR3 sequence: CAYRAPKEKLFF. Here the CDR3 DNA reads TGTGCCTACAGGGCCCCTAAGGAAAAACTGTTTTTT. Using reference TRBV30 and TRBJ1-4 for the parts outside the CDR3, the full variable domain is SQTIHQWPATLVQPVGSPLSLECTVEGTSNPNLYWYRQAAGRGLQLLFYSVGIGQISSEVPQNLSASRPQDRQFILSSKKLLLSDSGFYLCAYRAPKEKLFFGSGTQLSVL.